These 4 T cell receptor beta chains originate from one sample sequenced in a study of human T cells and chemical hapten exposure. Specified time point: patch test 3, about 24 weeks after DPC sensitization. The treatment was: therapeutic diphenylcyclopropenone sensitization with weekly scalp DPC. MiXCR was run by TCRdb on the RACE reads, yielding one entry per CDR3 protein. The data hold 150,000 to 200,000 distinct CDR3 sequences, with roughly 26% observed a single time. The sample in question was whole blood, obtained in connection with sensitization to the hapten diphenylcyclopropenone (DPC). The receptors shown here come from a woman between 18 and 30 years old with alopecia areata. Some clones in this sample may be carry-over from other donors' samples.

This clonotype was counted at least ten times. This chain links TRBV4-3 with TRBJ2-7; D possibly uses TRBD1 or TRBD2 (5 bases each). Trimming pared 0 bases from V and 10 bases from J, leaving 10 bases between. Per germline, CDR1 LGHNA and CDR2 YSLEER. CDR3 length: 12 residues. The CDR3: CASSQDGGCQYF. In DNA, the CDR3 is TGCGCCAGCAGCCAAGATGGGGGATGTCAGTACTTC.

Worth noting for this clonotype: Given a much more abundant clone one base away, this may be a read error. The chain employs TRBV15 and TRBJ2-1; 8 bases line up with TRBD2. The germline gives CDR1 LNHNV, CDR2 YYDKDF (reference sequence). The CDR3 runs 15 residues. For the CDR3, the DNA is TGTACCACCAGCAGACTAGCGCCTGACCGGGGGGGGCAGTTCTTC. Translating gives CTTSRLAPDRGGQFF. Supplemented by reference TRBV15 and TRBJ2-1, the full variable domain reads DAMVIQNPRYQVTQFGKPVTLSCSQTLNHNVMYWYQQKSSQAPKLLFHYYDKDFNNEADTPDNFQSRRPNTSFCFLDIRSPGLGDTAMYLCTTSRLAPDRGGQFFGPGTRLTVL.

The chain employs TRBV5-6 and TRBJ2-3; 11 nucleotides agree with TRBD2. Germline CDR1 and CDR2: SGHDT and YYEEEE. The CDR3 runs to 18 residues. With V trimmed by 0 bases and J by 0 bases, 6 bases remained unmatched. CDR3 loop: CASSLVSSGRTSTDTQYF. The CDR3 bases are TGTGCCAGCAGCTTGGTGTCTAGCGGGAGGACTAGCACAGATACGCAGTATTTT.

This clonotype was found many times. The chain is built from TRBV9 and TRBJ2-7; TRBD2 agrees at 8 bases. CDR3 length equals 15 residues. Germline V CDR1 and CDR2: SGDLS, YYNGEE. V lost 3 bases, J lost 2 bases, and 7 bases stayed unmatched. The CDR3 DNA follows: TGTGCCAGCAGCGGAGAACTAGCGGAGGCCTACGAGCAGTACTTC. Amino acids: CASSGELAEAYEQYF.